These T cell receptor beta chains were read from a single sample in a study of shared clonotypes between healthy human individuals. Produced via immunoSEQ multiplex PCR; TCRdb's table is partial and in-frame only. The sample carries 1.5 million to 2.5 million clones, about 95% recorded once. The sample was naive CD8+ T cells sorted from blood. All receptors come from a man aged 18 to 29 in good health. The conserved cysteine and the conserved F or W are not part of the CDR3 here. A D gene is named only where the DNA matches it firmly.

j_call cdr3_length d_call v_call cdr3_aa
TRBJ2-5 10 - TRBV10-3 AISDFQETQY
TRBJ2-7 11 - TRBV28 ASSPNPEDEQY
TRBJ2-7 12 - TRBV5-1 ASSLLSGGGGQY
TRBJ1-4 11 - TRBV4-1 ASSLAGSEKLF
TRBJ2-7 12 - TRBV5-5 ASSLGGIPLEQY
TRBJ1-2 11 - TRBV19 ASSIVPNYGYT
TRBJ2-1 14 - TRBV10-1 ASSTGPGDSYNEQF
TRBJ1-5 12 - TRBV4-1 ASSQGTGTEPQH
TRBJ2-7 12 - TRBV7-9 ASSLAPQGVEQY
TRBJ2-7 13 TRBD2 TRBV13 ASSLTSGRFYEQY
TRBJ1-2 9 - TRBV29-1 SVDAANGYT
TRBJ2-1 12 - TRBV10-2 ASSAGLLSNEQF
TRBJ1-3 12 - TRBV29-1 SVVGQGNGNTIY
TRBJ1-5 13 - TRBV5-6 ASSWGGQPNQPQH
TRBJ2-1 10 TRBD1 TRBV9 ASSATGVEQF
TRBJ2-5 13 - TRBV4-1 ASSQGPREGETQY
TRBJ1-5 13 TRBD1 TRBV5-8 ASSPSSGQVQPQH
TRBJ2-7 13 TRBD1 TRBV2 ASSVGGDWAYEQY
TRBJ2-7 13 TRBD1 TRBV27 ASGFLGQGAYEQY
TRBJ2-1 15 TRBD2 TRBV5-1 ASSDNATSGPYNEQF
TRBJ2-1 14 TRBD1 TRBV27 ASRNFRGTGYNEQF
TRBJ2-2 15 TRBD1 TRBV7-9 ASSLADRGRHTGELF
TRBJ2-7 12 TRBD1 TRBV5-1 ASTLGQGTYEQY
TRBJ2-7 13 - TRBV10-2 ASSQVRGSHYEQY
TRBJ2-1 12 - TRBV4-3 ASSPLSWHNEQF
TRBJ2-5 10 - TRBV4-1 ASSQVGRTQY
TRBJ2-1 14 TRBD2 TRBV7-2 ASSLDRGGPYNEQF
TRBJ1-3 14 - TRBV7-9 ASSLTTSSSGNTIY
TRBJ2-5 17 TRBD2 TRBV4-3 ASSQDQRTSGTASETQY
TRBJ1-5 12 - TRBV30 AWAAGAENQPQH
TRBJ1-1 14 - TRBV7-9 ASSLAYSYMNTEAF
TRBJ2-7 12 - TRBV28 ASSLRAEGPEQY
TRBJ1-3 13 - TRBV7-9 ASSQATGGRNTIY
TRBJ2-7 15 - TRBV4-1 ASSQDPGTPVAYEQY
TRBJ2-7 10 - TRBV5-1 ASNAGSYEQH
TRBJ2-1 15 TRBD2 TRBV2 ASSEDQAGGAYNEQF
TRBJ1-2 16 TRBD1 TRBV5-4 ASSLEGPGTGIEYGYT
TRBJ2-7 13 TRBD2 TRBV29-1 SVEVLASGLYEQY
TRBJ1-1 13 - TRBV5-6 ASSWGTAMNTEAF
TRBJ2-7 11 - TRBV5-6 ASSLGGVYEQY
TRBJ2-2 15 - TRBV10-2 ASSEYQWGSNTGELF
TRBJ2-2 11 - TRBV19 ASSIPITGELF
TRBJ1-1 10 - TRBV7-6 ASSPRGAEAF
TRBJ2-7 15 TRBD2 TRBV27 ASSPGLAGGSSYEQY
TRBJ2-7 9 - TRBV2 ASSDVYEQY
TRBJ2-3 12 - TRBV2 ASSSGPSTDTQY
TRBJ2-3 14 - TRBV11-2 ASSFVSGLNTDTQY
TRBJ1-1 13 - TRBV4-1 ASSQVGSRLTEAF
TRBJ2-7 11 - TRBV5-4 ASSLSTGYEQY
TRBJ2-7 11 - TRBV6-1 ASSVGPMNEQY
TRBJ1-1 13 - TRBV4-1 ASSQDPGAGTEAF
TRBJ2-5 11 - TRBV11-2 ASSRVRQETQY
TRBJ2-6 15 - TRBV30 AWTPTEGGPGANVLT